Following are 12 T cell receptor beta chains from one sample sequenced in a study of CD8 T cells in Susac syndrome. RNA in amounts of roughly 0.5 to 1 ug was reverse transcribed with random hexamers. TCRdb fed the immunoSEQ multiplex PCR reads into MiXCR, producing one record per CDR3 protein. Of about 120,000 distinct CDR3 sequences listed, nearly 95% are singletons. Sequencing was carried out using CD4+ T cells from PBMCs. These receptors came from a human donor in good health.

With respect to this clonotype: The junction departs from the called germline gene at one end, perhaps through a read error. The chain recombines TRBV12-3 or TRBV12-4 with TRBJ2-3; 9 nucleotides align to TRBD2. This CDR3 has 14 amino acids. CDR3 in DNA: TGTGCCAGCAGTATAGCGGGGGGCACAGATACGCAGTATTTT. This codes for CASSIAGGTDTQYF.

The chain joins TRBV12-3 or TRBV12-4 to TRBJ1-1; D remains unclear. V gave up 3 bases and J gave up 0 bases, with 5 bases separating them. This CDR3 has 13 residues. The CDR3 loop reads CASSFTVNTEAFF. The CDR3 nucleotides are TGTGCCAGCAGTTTCACCGTGAACACTGAAGCTTTCTTT.

The CDR3, as DNA: TGTGCCACCAAAGTCTTGGGAAGCTCCTACGAGCAGTACTTC. Translation gives CATKVLGSSYEQYF. The genes are TRBV6-5 and TRBJ2-7; D unclear. The CDR3 loop spans 14 amino acids. The ends were cut back, 10 bases at V and 0 bases at J, with 16 bases in the middle. Germline loops: CDR1 MNHEY, CDR2 SVGAGI.

The V call is TRBV7-9, the J call TRBJ1-2; possibly TRBD1 for D (6 bases). Trimming left V 3 bases short and J 14 bases short, with 22 bases between. The germline V gene has CDR1 SEHNR and CDR2 FQNEAQ (reference sequence). The CDR3 has 14 amino acids. DNA for the CDR3: TGTGCCAGCAGCTTTGTGGGGGGCCCCCAGGAATATACCTTC. This gives the protein CASSFVGGPQEYTF.

The J gene is TRBJ2-7, the V gene TRBV11-2; 8 bases are shared with TRBD1. CDR3 length equals 15 residues. V lost 5 bases to trimming and J lost 0 bases; unmatched junction nucleotides: 6. Germline assignment: CDR1 SGHAT and CDR2 FQNNGV. The chain's CDR3 is CASSPGQGNSYEQYF. CDR3 nucleotide sequence: TGTGCCAGCAGCCCCGGACAGGGAAACTCCTACGAGCAGTACTTC.

J is TRBJ1-2 and V is TRBV10-3, with D maybe TRBD1 (5 bases). In germline, CDR1 is ENHRY, CDR2 SYGVKD. Deletions cut 3 bases from V and 4 bases from J, with 9 bases between. The CDR3 spans 13 residues. DNA of the CDR3: TGTGCCATCAGTGATGACAGAGGCTATGGCTACACCTTC. It codes for CAISDDRGYGYTF.

The gene calls are TRBV3-1 and TRBJ2-7; 9 bases agree with TRBD2. This CDR3 is 15 amino acids long. V dropped 4 bases and J dropped 5; count of bases not matched to a gene: 9. Germline V CDR1 and CDR2: LGHDT, YNNKEL (reference sequence). CDR3 in DNA: TGTGCCAGCAGCCCTCGTAGCGGGAGCATCCACGAGCAGTACTTC. Translation: CASSPRSGSIHEQYF.

The gene calls are TRBV4-3 and TRBJ2-5; tentatively, D is TRBD2 (6 bases). The CDR3 totals 16 residues. Looked up from germline, CDR1 is LGHNA and CDR2 is YSLEER. With 0 bases removed from V and 3 bases from J, the gap between germline ends came to 14 bases. As DNA, the CDR3 is TGCGCCAGCAGCCAAGATTATCGGGGGTCGAAAGAGACCCAGTACTTC. Its protein product is CASSQDYRGSKETQYF.

In this sample, this clonotype turned up once. V is TRBV20-1 and J is TRBJ1-6; 9 nucleotides align to TRBD1. The V segment lost 6 bases and the J segment 4 bases; nucleotides outside the gene matches: 4. This CDR3 contains 14 residues. Germline V gene lookup returns CDR1 DFQATT and CDR2 SNEGSKA (reference sequence). CDR3 residues: CSATGQGYNSPLHF. CDR3 in DNA: TGCAGTGCCACGGGACAGGGTTATAATTCACCCCTCCACTTT.

The chain couples TRBV7-2 to TRBJ1-1; D possibly corresponds to TRBD1 (5 bases). The germline gives CDR1 SGHTA, CDR2 FQGNSA. Trimming left V 3 bases short and J 0 bases short, with 20 bases between. There are 18 residues in the CDR3. CDR3 protein: CASSLSPASGALNTEAFF. The CDR3 nucleotides read TGTGCCAGCAGCTTGTCCCCCGCCTCCGGGGCCCTGAACACTGAAGCTTTCTTT.

This chain connects TRBV11-1 to TRBJ2-7; D remains ambiguous. V lost 5 bases and J 2 bases, leaving 13 bases between the germline ends. Germline V gene data show CDR1 as SGHAT and CDR2 as FQDESV (reference sequence). This CDR3 has 14 residues. The CDR3 here is CASSPWVGPYEQYF. Written as DNA, the CDR3 is TGTGCCAGCAGCCCCTGGGTTGGACCCTACGAGCAGTACTTC.

The V and J genes are TRBV6-1 and TRBJ1-5; D is unresolved. The CDR3 covers 15 residues. Germline-derived CDR1 and CDR2 are MNHNS and SASEGT. V lost 5 bases, J lost 4 bases, and 15 bases lay in between. As DNA, the CDR3 is TGTGCCAGCAGTCGCGGGAATCGGCCGAATCAGCCCCAGCATTTT. Translation: CASSRGNRPNQPQHF.